The 15 T cell receptor beta chains given below trace back to one sample, sequenced in a study of memory CD4+ T cells and cytomegalovirus serostatus. Sequencing used immunoSEQ multiplex PCR; TCRdb keeps in-frame clones, though not all of them. The sample consists of about 57,000 clones, roughly 80% of them appearing once. Single viable CD3+CD4+CD8-CD45RO+ cells were sorted as the memory CD4+ T cells. The sequenced sample consisted of memory CD4+ T cells from blood. Every receptor here comes from an adult in good health and CMV-seronegative.

The gene calls are TRBV5-6 and TRBJ2-2; 10 positions match TRBD1. CDR1 is SGHDT, CDR2 YYEEEE, per germline. J was trimmed by 4 bases and V by 5 bases; bases with no gene match: 5. This CDR3 contains 15 residues. CDR3: CASRTGGAGTGELFF. DNA of the CDR3: TGTGCCAGCAGGACAGGGGGCGCGGGCACCGGGGAGCTGTTTTTT.

This clone was detected only a few times. In the same sample, other DNA sequences code for this CDR3. This rearrangement joins TRBV9 to TRBJ2-5, with D uncertain. This CDR3 contains 15 residues. In germline, CDR1 is SGDLS, CDR2 YYNGEE. The V end was cut by 0 bases, the J end by 0 bases, with 9 bases between. CDR3 sequence (DNA): TGTGCCAGCAGCGTAGGGAGTGGGGACCAAGAGACCCAGTACTTC. Translated, it gives CASSVGSGDQETQYF.

The V call is TRBV15, the J call TRBJ2-3, with D unresolved. The V end lost 0 bases, the J end lost 1 base, and 14 bases lay between the germline ends. The CDR3 is made up of 17 amino acids. Germline values: CDR1 LNHNV, CDR2 YYDKDF (reference sequence). CDR3 loop: CATSRETSGRGTDTQYF. Here the CDR3 DNA reads TGTGCCACCAGCAGAGAGACCTCAGGTCGCGGCACAGATACGCAGTATTTT.

This clone has a single count. The chain carries TRBV5-1 and TRBJ1-1; D may be TRBD1 (6 bases). The germline CDR1 and CDR2 sequences are SGHRS and YFSETQ. The CDR3 runs to 15 residues. Trimming left V 4 bases short and J 1 base short, with 14 bases between. The CDR3 sequence: CASSSNTGRNTEAFF. CDR3 bases: TGCGCCAGCAGCAGCAACACAGGGCGGAACACTGAAGCTTTCTTT.

V is TRBV6-5 and J is TRBJ2-2; unclear D gene. This CDR3 contains 13 residues. Germline V gene data show CDR1 as MNHEY and CDR2 as SVGAGI. The germline V and J ends were trimmed by 6 bases and 0 bases, with 5 bases remaining between them. CDR3 DNA: TGTGCCAGCAGGGTCGCGAACACCGGGGAGCTGTTTTTT. Protein product: CASRVANTGELFF.

V and J are TRBV5-1 and TRBJ1-4; no clear D. Trimming removed 1 base at V and 2 bases at J, with 12 bases between. CDR1 SGHRS and CDR2 YFSETQ come from the germline V gene. This CDR3 contains 16 residues. The CDR3 nucleotides are TGCGCCAGCAGCTTGTTGGGTGAGCGGACTAATGAAAAACTGTTTTTT. Amino acids: CASSLLGERTNEKLFF.

This chain uses TRBV18 with TRBJ2-3; D ambiguous. Trimming shortened V by 3 bases and J by 0 bases, and 16 bases separated the two germline ends. The CDR3 is 17 residues long. Germline values: CDR1 KGHSH, CDR2 LQKENI. This CDR3 reads CASSPVTGELSTDTQYF. In DNA form, the CDR3 reads TGTGCCAGCTCACCCGTCACGGGTGAACTTAGCACAGATACGCAGTATTTT.

This sequence joins TRBV2 and TRBJ1-6; possibly TRBD1 for D (6 bases). The V gene's germline CDR1 is SNHLY and CDR2 FYNNEI. This CDR3 is built from 16 residues. V shed 7 bases and J shed 1 base, with 14 bases lying between them. CDR3 residues: CASTIDRFSYNSPLHF. The CDR3 DNA reads as TGTGCCAGCACCATTGACAGGTTTTCCTATAATTCACCCCTCCACTTT.

The chain links TRBV5-1 to TRBJ2-7, with 11 bases aligning to TRBD1. Trimming took 0 bases from V and 7 from J; bases not matched to a gene: 3. Germline CDR1 is SGHRS and CDR2 is YFSETQ. There are 14 residues in the CDR3. The CDR3 here is CASSLADRGREQYF. CDR3 in DNA: TGCGCCAGCAGCTTGGCGGACAGGGGGCGTGAGCAGTACTTC.

For this clone: The junction differs from germline at one of its ends, possibly a read error. The sample holds other DNA sequences that translate to the same CDR3. This sequence joins TRBV7-7 and TRBJ2-2; TRBD2 agrees at 12 bases. The CDR3 contains 15 residues. Germline CDR1 reads SSHAT; CDR2 reads FNYEAQ (reference sequence). The CDR3, as DNA: TGTGCTAGCAGGAAACTAGCGGGGGGCACCGGGGAGCTGTTTTTT. This translates into CASRKLAGGTGELFF.

V and J are TRBV9 and TRBJ2-5; 10 bases fit TRBD2. Losses at the gene ends were 0 bases for V and 5 bases for J; bases not matched to a gene: 7. Germline V CDR1 and CDR2: SGDLS, YYNGEE. This CDR3 spans 16 amino acids. The CDR3 nucleotides read TGTGCCAGCAGCGTAGGCCAGCGGGGGGGGAGGGAGACCCAGTACTTC. Amino acid sequence: CASSVGQRGGRETQYF.

The chain links TRBV4-2 to TRBJ2-5; 13 bases match TRBD2. Germline CDR1 and CDR2: LGHNA and YNFKEQ. Trimming at V came to 5 bases and at J to 2 bases, leaving 5 bases not matched to a gene. The CDR3 loop spans 16 amino acids. The DNA of the CDR3 is TGTGCCAGCAGCAACGAACTAGCGGGGGGGCAAGAGACCCAGTACTTC. This sequence encodes CASSNELAGGQETQYF.

The chain combines TRBV28 with TRBJ1-1, with 9 nucleotides matching TRBD1. The trim removed 5 bases at V and 7 bases at J, leaving 14 bases unmatched. CDR1 and CDR2 (germline): MDHEN, SYDVKM. CDR3 size: 16 residues. CDR3 amino acids: CASSATGGAGYVEAFF. The DNA of the CDR3 is TGTGCCAGCAGTGCTACAGGGGGCGCCGGGTACGTTGAAGCTTTCTTT.

The genes are TRBV19 and TRBJ2-2; 7 bases are shared with TRBD2. Germline V gene data show CDR1 as LNHDA and CDR2 as SQIVND (reference sequence). CDR3 length equals 16 residues. V shed 4 bases, J shed 1 base, and the junction held 6 bases outside the gene matches. CDR3 DNA sequence: TGTGCCAGTAGTAGGGGAGGGCAAGGGAACACCGGGGAGCTGTTTTTT. Its protein product is CASSRGGQGNTGELFF.

The rearrangement uses TRBV5-1 and TRBJ2-1, with D uncertain. Germline V gene data show CDR1 as SGHRS and CDR2 as YFSETQ. Deletions cut 0 bases from V and 10 bases from J, with 14 bases between. The CDR3 runs 14 residues. CDR3 nucleotides: TGCGCCAGCAGCTTGGATTCCCAGCCCTGGGAGCAGTTCTTC. This translates into CASSLDSQPWEQFF.